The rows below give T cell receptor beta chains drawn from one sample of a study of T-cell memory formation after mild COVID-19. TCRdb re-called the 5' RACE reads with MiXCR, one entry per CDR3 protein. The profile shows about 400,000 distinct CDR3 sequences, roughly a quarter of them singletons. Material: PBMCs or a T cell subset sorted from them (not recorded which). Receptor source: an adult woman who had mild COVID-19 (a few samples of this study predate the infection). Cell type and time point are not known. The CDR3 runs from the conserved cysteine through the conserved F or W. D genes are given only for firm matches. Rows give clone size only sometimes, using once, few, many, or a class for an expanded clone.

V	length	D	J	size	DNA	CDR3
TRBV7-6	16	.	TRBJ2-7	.	TGTGCCAGCAGCTCGATATCCGGGTCCCTTCTAACGGAGCAGTACTTC	CASSSISGSLLTEQYF
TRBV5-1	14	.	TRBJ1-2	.	TGCGCCAGCAGCTTGGACCTTGGGACTCTCGGCTACACCTTC	CASSLDLGTLGYTF
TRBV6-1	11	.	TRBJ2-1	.	TGTGCCAGCAGTGAACCGAATGAGCAGTTCTTC	CASSEPNEQFF
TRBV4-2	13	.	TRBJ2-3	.	TGTGCCAGCAGAGGTAGCGCCACAGATACGCAGTATTTT	CASRGSATDTQYF
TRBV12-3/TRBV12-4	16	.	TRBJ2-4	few	TGTGCCAGCAGTTTAGGTGGGACCAGGATCGGAAACATTCAGTACTTC	CASSLGGTRIGNIQYF
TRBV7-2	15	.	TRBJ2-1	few	TGTGCCAGCAGCACCGCCGGGTACGGGGGCGATGAGCAGTTCTTC	CASSTAGYGGDEQFF
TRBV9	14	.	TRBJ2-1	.	TGTGCCAGCAGCGTAGCATTGGACAACAATGAGCAGTTCTTC	CASSVALDNNEQFF
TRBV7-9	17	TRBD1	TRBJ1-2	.	TGTGCCAGCAGCTTAGCGGGCACAGGGGGCGCATCGAATGGCTACACCTTC	CASSLAGTGGASNGYTF
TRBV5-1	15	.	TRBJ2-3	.	TGCGCCAGCAGCTTGGCGTGGCAGAACACAGATACGCAGTATTTT	CASSLAWQNTDTQYF
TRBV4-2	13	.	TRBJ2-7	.	TGTGCCAGCAGCCAAATAAAGGAGTACGAGCAGTACTTC	CASSQIKEYEQYF
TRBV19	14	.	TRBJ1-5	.	TGTGCCAGTAGTCGTCAGGCGAGCAATCAGCCCCAGCATTTT	CASSRQASNQPQHF
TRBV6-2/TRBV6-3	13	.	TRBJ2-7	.	TGTGCCAGCAGCTCCCGACCATTCTACGAGCAGTACTTC	CASSSRPFYEQYF
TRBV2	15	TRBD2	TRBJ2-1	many	TGTGCCAGCAGGGTTAGCGGGGGTAGTTCGAATGAGCAGTTCTTC	CASRVSGGSSNEQFF
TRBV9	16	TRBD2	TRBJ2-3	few	TGTGCCAGCAGCGTCCACACCCGACTAGCGGGGGATACGCAGTATTTT	CASSVHTRLAGDTQYF
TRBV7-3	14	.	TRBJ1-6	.	TGTGCCAGCAGCACCGGGACATTTAATTCACCCCTCCACTTT	CASSTGTFNSPLHF
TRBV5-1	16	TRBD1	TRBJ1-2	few	TGCGCCAGCAGCTTGGCCGGGACAGGGGTTATCCATGGCTACACCTTC	CASSLAGTGVIHGYTF
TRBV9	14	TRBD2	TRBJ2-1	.	TGTGCCAGCAGCGGGGGGGGTCCCTACAATGAGCAGTTCTTC	CASSGGGPYNEQFF